The following is a T cell receptor (beta chain) sequence with its context. Its antigen is not identified. The V gene lost 1 base and the J gene lost 2 bases, with 5 bases spanning the gap. The V gene's germline CDR1 is ENHRY and CDR2 SYGVKD. The CDR3 length is 14 residues. TCRdb's copy holds only in-frame clones and misses some; the assay was immunoSEQ multiplex PCR. There are 20,000 to 30,000 clones in the sample; roughly 74% occur only once, and approximately 46% lies in the top ten. The data were taken from a study of cytotoxic CD8 clonotypes in ibrutinib-treated CLL. Study-level results: Higher clonality was seen at ibrutinib response and a return toward baseline at progression.

This TCR derives from a human donor with chronic lymphocytic leukemia. This chain uses TRBV10-3 with TRBJ1-4; D is ambiguous. Sequencing used PBMCs, obtained after 12 months of ibrutinib treatment. In nucleotides, the CDR3 is TGTGCCATCAGTGAGTTCGGTACTAATGAAAAACTGTTTTTT. Translating it yields CAISEFGTNEKLFF.